A single sample is the source of the 22 T cell receptor beta chains below, sequenced in a study of cytomegalovirus exposure and HLA in healthy donors (dated by TCRdb to 2016 to 2017). Preparation of the library involved the immunoSEQ multiplex PCR assay. The multiplex PCR relied on a mix of 60 forward primers for TCR Vbeta segments and 13 reverse primers for TCR Jbeta segments. What TCRdb holds here is the immuneACCESS table cut down to in-frame rearrangements. Part of the clones is not present; checked against another copy, under half of the missing clones reflect an unresolved V gene, and the others are unexplained. Counted in this sample were under 170,000 clones; more than 75% of them appeared once. About 3.5% of the sample comes from the top ten. The sequenced sample consisted of PBMCs. These receptor sequences come from a human donor in good health.

The rearrangement links TRBV6-5 to TRBJ1-4; D not resolved. The length of the CDR3 is 14 residues. Germline-derived CDR1 and CDR2 are MNHEY and SVGAGI. V lost 4 bases, J lost 3 bases, and 9 bases lay in between. The DNA for the CDR3 is TGTGCCAGCAGTTTAGATAAGTCTAATGAAAAACTGTTTTTT. Amino acid sequence: CASSLDKSNEKLFF.

V is TRBV11-2 and J is TRBJ2-1; 9 bases are a match to TRBD2. CDR1 is SGHAT, CDR2 FQNNGV, per germline. V was clipped by 4 bases and J by 4 bases; unmatched bases: 2. CDR3 length: 14 residues. The CDR3 reads CASSWTSEYNEQFF. The DNA for the CDR3 is TGTGCCAGCAGCTGGACTAGCGAATACAATGAGCAGTTCTTC.

This chain joins TRBV5-1 and TRBJ2-5, with 8 nucleotides matching TRBD1. Looked up from germline, CDR1 is SGHRS and CDR2 is YFSETQ. This CDR3 has 14 amino acids. The V segment lost 3 bases and the J segment 4 bases; nucleotides outside the gene matches: 5. In DNA form, the CDR3 reads TGCGCCAGCAGCTACGGACAGGGACGAGAGACCCAGTACTTC. It yields the protein CASSYGQGRETQYF.

This sequence joins TRBV6-1 and TRBJ2-3; 11 bases fit TRBD2. The CDR3 totals 13 residues. With V trimmed by 9 bases and J by 2 bases, 1 base remained unmatched. Germline lookup yields CDR1 MNHNS and CDR2 SASEGT. Here the CDR3 DNA reads TGTGCCAGTAGCGGGGGGGTCACAGATACGCAGTATTTT. This translates into CASSGGVTDTQYF.

This clone was counted only a few times. J is TRBJ1-6 and V is TRBV11-2; D gene ambiguous. In germline, CDR1 is SGHAT, CDR2 FQNNGV. V shed 2 bases and J shed 7 bases, with 12 bases lying between them. The CDR3 loop spans 15 amino acids. Here the CDR3 reads CASSLTVDRNSPLHF. For the CDR3, the DNA is TGTGCCAGCAGCTTAACAGTCGACCGAAATTCACCCCTCCACTTT.

This chain joins TRBV11-1 and TRBJ2-5, with D hard to call. The CDR3 is 13 residues long. The V gene lost 4 bases and the J gene lost 6 bases, with 12 bases spanning the gap. Germline assignment: CDR1 SGHAT and CDR2 FQDESV (reference sequence). CDR3 in amino acids: CASSSFDSKTQYF. The CDR3 DNA reads TGTGCCAGCAGCTCCTTCGACTCGAAGACCCAGTACTTC.

The J gene is TRBJ2-7, the V gene TRBV11-2, with D unclear. V was trimmed by 5 bases and J by 5 bases, leaving 16 bases between them. CDR3 length equals 14 residues. Germline V lookup: CDR1 SGHAT, CDR2 FQNNGV. The CDR3 DNA reads as TGTGCCAGCAGCCGTACACTATCCAAGGACGAGCAGTACTTC. Translation gives CASSRTLSKDEQYF.

The J gene is TRBJ1-2, the V gene TRBV5-1; TRBD1 is a possible D gene (5 bases). CDR1 SGHRS and CDR2 YFSETQ come from the germline V gene. The CDR3 runs 15 residues. V was trimmed by 0 bases and J by 4 bases, leaving 13 bases between them. The CDR3 sequence is CASSLAVAGPYGYTF. CDR3 DNA sequence: TGCGCCAGCAGCTTGGCTGTTGCAGGGCCCTATGGCTACACCTTC.

V usage is TRBV5-4 and J usage is TRBJ1-1; D not resolved. The germline CDR1 and CDR2 sequences are SGHNT and YYREEE (reference sequence). Between the trimmed V and J ends, which lost 2 bases and 0 bases, there was a span of 8 bases. The CDR3 sequence is 14 residues long. The DNA of the CDR3 is TGTGCCAGCAGCTTCCCTACCTTGAACACTGAAGCTTTCTTT. This encodes CASSFPTLNTEAFF.

This clone was observed a few times. The chain recombines TRBV6-1 with TRBJ1-4; TRBD1 might be the D (5 bases). Germline V gives CDR1 MNHNS, CDR2 SASEGT. CDR3 size: 15 residues. V lost 10 bases and J 4 bases, leaving 19 bases between the germline ends. Here the CDR3 reads CATPMAEGVNEKLFF. The CDR3, as DNA: TGTGCCACCCCCATGGCTGAAGGGGTTAATGAAAAACTGTTTTTT.

The CDR3 DNA follows: TGTGCCAGCAGGACTGGTGTCGGGTTTGGCAATGAGCAGTTCTTC. This sequence encodes CASRTGVGFGNEQFF. V gene TRBV6-5 combines with J gene TRBJ2-1, with D hard to call. Germline CDR1 and CDR2: MNHEY and SVGAGI. With 6 bases removed from V and 6 bases from J, the gap between germline ends came to 18 bases. CDR3 length: 15 residues.

The chain links TRBV6-5 to TRBJ1-1; the D gene is possibly TRBD1 (5 bases). Germline values: CDR1 MNHEY, CDR2 SVGAGI. The CDR3 has 14 residues. Deletions cut 6 bases from V and 0 bases from J, with 11 bases between. Here the CDR3 reads CASRGRGVNTEAFF. CDR3 DNA: TGTGCCAGCAGGGGGCGCGGGGTGAACACTGAAGCTTTCTTT.

The chain recombines TRBV5-4 with TRBJ1-2; D possibly corresponds to TRBD1 (6 bases). CDR1 SGHNT and CDR2 YYREEE come from the germline V gene (reference sequence). This CDR3 contains 13 residues. V lost 4 bases and J lost 4, with 11 bases in between. The CDR3 here is CASSEDRFYGYTF. CDR3 DNA sequence: TGTGCCAGCAGCGAGGACAGATTCTATGGCTACACCTTC.

The rearrangement uses TRBV5-4 and TRBJ2-7; 10 nucleotides align to TRBD1. The CDR3 covers 15 residues. The germline V gene has CDR1 SGHNT and CDR2 YYREEE (reference sequence). After removal of 0 bases from V and 5 bases from J, the junction contained 5 bases not matched to a gene. As DNA, the CDR3 is TGTGCCAGCAGCTTGGCGGGACAGGGGCACGACGAGCAGTACTTC. It is translated as CASSLAGQGHDEQYF.

For the CDR3, the DNA is TGTGCCTGGGCCGATTACGAGGGACTAGCGGGGCTAAGCACAGATACGCAGTATTTT. This encodes CAWADYEGLAGLSTDTQYF. J is TRBJ2-3 and V is TRBV30, with 13 bases aligning to TRBD2. This CDR3 spans 19 amino acids. V shed 5 bases and J 0 bases; nucleotides not matched to a gene: 14. Germline V lookup: CDR1 GTSNPN, CDR2 SVGIG (reference sequence).

This clone came up once. The chain employs TRBV6-1 and TRBJ2-5, with a tentative D call TRBD1 (6 bases). CDR1 is MNHNS and CDR2 is SASEGT in the germline V gene. The CDR3 is made up of 15 amino acids. The ends were cut back, 5 bases at V and 0 bases at J, with 13 bases in the middle. The CDR3 nucleotides are TGTGCCAGCAGTCTGGGGGCGCCGTACCAAGAGACCCAGTACTTC. It yields the protein CASSLGAPYQETQYF.

This clone appeared a single time. This chain uses TRBV4-2 with TRBJ2-3, with TRBD2 matching 10 bases. From germline, CDR1 is LGHNA and CDR2 YNFKEQ. V lost 0 bases to trimming and J lost 5 bases; unmatched junction nucleotides: 5. CDR3 length equals 16 residues. In nucleotides, the CDR3 is TGTGCCAGCAGCCAAGAAAGAGCGGGGGGGCAAGATACGCAGTATTTT. Its translation: CASSQERAGGQDTQYF.

This chain's CDR3 is CASSWGGADNEQFF. The DNA for the CDR3 is TGTGCCAGCAGTTGGGGGGGCGCCGACAATGAGCAGTTCTTC. This chain connects TRBV27 to TRBJ2-1; possibly TRBD2 for D (7 bases). This CDR3 is built from 14 residues. V was clipped by 4 bases and J by 5 bases, with 12 bases between them. Per germline, CDR1 MNHEY and CDR2 SMNVEV (reference sequence).

In this sample, this clone turned up a few times. The V and J genes are TRBV7-9 and TRBJ1-3; 7 bases are a match to TRBD1. CDR3 length: 18 residues. The J segment lost 0 bases and the V segment lost 4 bases, leaving 12 bases of the junction unmatched. The V gene's germline CDR1 is SEHNR and CDR2 FQNEAQ (reference sequence). CDR3 coding DNA: TGTGCCAGCAGCTCTCGACCACAGGGGTCTCTCTCTGGAAACACCATATATTTT. It yields the protein CASSSRPQGSLSGNTIYF.

The rearrangement joins TRBV30 to TRBJ1-5, with 8 bases identical to TRBD1. With V trimmed by 4 bases and J by 6 bases, 8 bases remained unmatched. The CDR3 is 14 residues long. Germline V CDR1 and CDR2: GTSNPN, SVGIG (reference sequence). The CDR3: CAWTRGQGSQPQHF. For the CDR3, the DNA is TGTGCCTGGACTAGAGGACAGGGTAGTCAGCCCCAGCATTTT.

This chain uses TRBV4-2 with TRBJ2-2; TRBD2 is a possible D gene (6 bases). The V and J ends lost 4 bases and 7 bases respectively, with 16 bases between them. CDR1 is LGHNA, CDR2 YNFKEQ, per germline. The CDR3 is made up of 15 amino acids. The CDR3 sequence is CASSRETGGYGELFF. The CDR3 DNA follows: TGTGCCAGCAGCCGAGAGACCGGGGGATACGGGGAGCTGTTTTTT.

This sequence joins TRBV6-1 and TRBJ2-1, with TRBD2 identical over 10 bases. The CDR3 runs 15 residues. The V segment lost 7 bases and the J segment 8 bases; nucleotides outside the gene matches: 11. CDR1 and CDR2 (germline): MNHNS, SASEGT. CDR3 bases: TGTGCCAGCAAATTAATAGCGGGAGGTGTCCATGAGCAGTTCTTC. Protein: CASKLIAGGVHEQFF.